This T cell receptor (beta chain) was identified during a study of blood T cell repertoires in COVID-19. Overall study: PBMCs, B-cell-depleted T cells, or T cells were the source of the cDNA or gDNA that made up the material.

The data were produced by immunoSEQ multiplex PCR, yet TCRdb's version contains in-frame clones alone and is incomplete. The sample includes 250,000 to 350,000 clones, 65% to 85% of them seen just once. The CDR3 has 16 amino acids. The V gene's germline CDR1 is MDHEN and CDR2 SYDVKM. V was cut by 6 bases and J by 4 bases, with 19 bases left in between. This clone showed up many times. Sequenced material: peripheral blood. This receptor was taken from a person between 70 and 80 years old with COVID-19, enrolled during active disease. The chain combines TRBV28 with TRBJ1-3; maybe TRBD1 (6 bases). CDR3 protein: CASRNNGGRGGNTIYF. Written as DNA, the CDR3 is TGTGCCAGCAGGAATAACGGGGGGCGCGGCGGAAACACCATATATTTT.